This T cell receptor (beta chain) was sequenced during a study of low-dose radiotherapy and immunotherapy resistance in tumors (dated by TCRdb to the early 2020s). About the full investigation: In Cohort 1, each fraction delivered 0.5 Gy every 2 weeks, and the prescribed total PTV dose was 6.5 Gy. The translational analysis covered eight patients: three from the first dose cohort and the first five from the second dose cohort. Starting on cycle 1 day 1, patients took 300 mg of aspirin by mouth once a day for four cycles. Patients were given nivolumab as a 240 mg flat dose every two weeks and ipilimumab at 1 mg/kg every six weeks, with both drugs delivered intravenously. Patients in Cohort 2 were given 1 Gy per fraction every two weeks, for a total of 13 Gy across 26 weeks. Randomization of trial participants into treatment groups was not performed. Cyclophosphamide 200 mg/m2 was administered intravenously every two weeks, one day before each radiation and immunotherapy administration.

For CDR1 and CDR2, the germline V gene (reference sequence) lists DFQATT and SNEGSKA. Trimming accounts for 2 bases at V and 6 bases at J, while the number of junction bases matched to no gene is 4. Its CDR3 holds 14 amino acids, cysteine through phenylalanine. Solely the CDR3 DNA is kept, with 42 bases framed from the first base. To make first-strand cDNA, Superscript III was used along with a set of TRAV- and TRBV-specific primers so that both the TCRalpha and TCRbeta chains were covered. TCRs were amplified with Phusion for 15 to 25 PCR cycles using a constant-region primer together with the adapter attached to the V primers. Isolated mRNA was amplified with the MessageAmp II aRNA Amplification Kit, using a roughly 17-hour in vitro transcription at 37°C. The Dynabeads mRNA DIRECT Purification Kit was used to isolate mRNA for TCR sequencing. Indexed Illumina adapters were added in a second roughly 25-cycle Phusion PCR, and the resulting products were purified with AMPure XP beads. The study's own analysis went as follows. Using custom Perl scripts, TCR sequences encoding the same protein were pooled, out-of-frame sequences were removed, and the abundance of each clonotype was computed. The analysis excluded TCR sequences that were supported by just one read. Among the metrics used to describe the repertoires were Shannon entropy, Gini index, clonality, richness, and the frequency of TCRs shared between repertoires. Starting from the raw public reads, TCRdb applied fastp trimming at Q25, assembled clones with MiXCR and retained in-frame beta chains. One record per CDR3 amino acid sequence lists the most common genes and DNA. The V and J calls reflect TCRdb's pipeline rather than the authors' work. For this sample there are 7,500 to 10,000 distinct CDR3 sequences; about 75% appear just once. Of the sample, about 1.5% falls within the top ten clones.

With regard to this clonotype: Its antigen specificity is not known. The record has no base qualities; no much larger clone is one base away.

Donors were enrolled in RACIN, a single-arm phase I dose-escalation trial combining nivolumab, ipilimumab, aspirin, low-dose cyclophosphamide and low-dose radiotherapy. Patients were eligible if they had advanced solid tumors that were TIL-negative. The receptor was isolated from a human donor with advanced metastatic prostate, ovarian, gallbladder or colorectal cancer (not recorded which). This table probably holds off-target reads from a library built for another chain. The chain employs TRBV20-1 and TRBJ2-1; 10 nucleotides in the junction match TRBD2. The CDR3 here reads CSARTLAGANEQFF. The DNA is as follows: TGCAGTGCTAGAACCCTAGCGGGAGCCAATGAGCAGTTCTTC.